This T cell receptor (beta chain) was identified in a study of CD8 T cells in Susac syndrome. V lost 3 bases, J lost 4 bases, and 13 bases lay in between. This CDR3 has 14 amino acids. The germline gives CDR1 SGDLS, CDR2 YYNGEE. An amount of RNA that ranged from about 0.45 to 1 ug was reverse transcribed with random hexamers. With immunoSEQ multiplex PCR, TCR beta CDR3 was amplified across 54 Vbeta and 13 Jbeta. MiXCR, applied by TCRdb to the immunoSEQ multiplex PCR reads, yields one record per CDR3 protein. Of just over 300,000 distinct CDR3 sequences in the sample, about 90% were seen once. V usage is TRBV9 and J usage is TRBJ1-2; D is possibly TRBD1 (6 bases). The sequenced sample consisted of CD4+ T cells from PBMCs. The TCR was taken from a human donor with multiple sclerosis. Here the CDR3 reads CASSAQGGGYGYTF. As DNA, the CDR3 is TGTGCCAGCAGCGCACAGGGAGGGGGCTATGGCTACACCTTC.